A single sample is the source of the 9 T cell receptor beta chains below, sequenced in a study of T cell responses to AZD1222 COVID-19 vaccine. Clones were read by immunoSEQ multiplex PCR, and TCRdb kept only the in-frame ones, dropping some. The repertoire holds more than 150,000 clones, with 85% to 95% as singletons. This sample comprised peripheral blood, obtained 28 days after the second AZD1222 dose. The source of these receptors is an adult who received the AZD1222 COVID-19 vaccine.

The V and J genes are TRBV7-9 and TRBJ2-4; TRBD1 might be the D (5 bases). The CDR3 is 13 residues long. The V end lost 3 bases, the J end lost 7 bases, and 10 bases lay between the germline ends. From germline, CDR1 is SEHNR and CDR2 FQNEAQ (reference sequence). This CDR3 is CASSFNQGNIQYF. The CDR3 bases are TGTGCCAGCAGCTTCAATCAGGGTAACATTCAGTACTTC.

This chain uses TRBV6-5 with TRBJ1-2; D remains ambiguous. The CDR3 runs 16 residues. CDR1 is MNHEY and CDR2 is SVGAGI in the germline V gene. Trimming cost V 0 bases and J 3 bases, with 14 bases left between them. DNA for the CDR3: TGTGCCAGCAGTTACTCTGGTTGGATGGCGCACTATGGCTACACCTTC. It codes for CASSYSGWMAHYGYTF.

CDR3 bases: TGTGCCAGCCGGACAGGCTATAATTCACCCCTCCACTTT. It yields the protein CASRTGYNSPLHF. The V gene is TRBV27, the J gene TRBJ1-6, with 7 bases fitting TRBD1. The CDR3 has 13 residues. Germline CDR1 reads MNHEY; CDR2 reads SMNVEV (reference sequence). V was clipped by 8 bases and J by 3 bases; unmatched bases: 1.

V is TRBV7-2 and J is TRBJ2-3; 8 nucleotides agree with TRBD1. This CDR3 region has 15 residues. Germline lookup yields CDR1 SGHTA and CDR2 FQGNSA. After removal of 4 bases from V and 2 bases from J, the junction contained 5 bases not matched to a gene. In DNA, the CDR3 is TGTGCCAGCAGCTGGACAGGGTCGAACACAGATACGCAGTATTTT. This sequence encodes CASSWTGSNTDTQYF.

Written as DNA, the CDR3 is TGTGCCAGCAGTGCCTCCCCAGGGAGCCAAGAGACCCAGTACTTC. Translated, it gives CASSASPGSQETQYF. The V gene is TRBV6-4, the J gene TRBJ2-5; D is perhaps TRBD1 or TRBD2 (5 bases each). The CDR3 contains 15 residues. The germline V and J ends were trimmed by 4 bases and 1 base, with 13 bases remaining between them. Germline V gives CDR1 MRHNA, CDR2 SNTAGT.

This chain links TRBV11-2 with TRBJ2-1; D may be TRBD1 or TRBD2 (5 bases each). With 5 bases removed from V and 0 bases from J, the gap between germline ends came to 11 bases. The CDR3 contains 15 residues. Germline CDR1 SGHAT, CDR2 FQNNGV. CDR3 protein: CASSPEGSSYNEQFF. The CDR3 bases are TGTGCCAGCAGCCCCGAGGGGAGCTCCTACAATGAGCAGTTCTTC.

In DNA, the CDR3 is TGTGCCAGTAACCTGGGAGACAGGGAGCATAATTCACCCCTCCACTTT. Translating it yields CASNLGDREHNSPLHF. This chain joins TRBV19 and TRBJ1-6, with 7 bases fitting TRBD1. Germline V lookup: CDR1 LNHDA, CDR2 SQIVND (reference sequence). V dropped 7 bases and J dropped 5; count of bases not matched to a gene: 11. The CDR3 has 16 amino acids.

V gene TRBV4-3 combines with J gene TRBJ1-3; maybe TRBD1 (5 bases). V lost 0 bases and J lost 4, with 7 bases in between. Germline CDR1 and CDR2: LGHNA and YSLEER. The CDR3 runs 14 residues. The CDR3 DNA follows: TGCGCCAGCAGCCAAGACAGGGCCGGAAACACCATATATTTT. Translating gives CASSQDRAGNTIYF.

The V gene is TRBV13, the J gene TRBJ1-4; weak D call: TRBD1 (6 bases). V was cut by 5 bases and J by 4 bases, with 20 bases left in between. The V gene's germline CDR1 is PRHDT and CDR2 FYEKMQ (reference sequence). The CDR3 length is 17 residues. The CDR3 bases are TGTGCCAGCAGCGCAGGGACACAGAGTCTATATAATGAAAAACTGTTTTTT. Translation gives CASSAGTQSLYNEKLFF.